This T cell receptor (beta chain) was captured by sequencing in a study of cytomegalovirus exposure and HLA in healthy donors. Primers: 60 Vbeta forward and 13 Jbeta reverse. Using immunoSEQ multiplex PCR, the repertoire was profiled, and TCRdb retains in-frame clones only, with some absent. The sample includes 120,000 or so clones, around 78% seen only once; the top ten take roughly 6.3%. The CDR3 loop spans 17 amino acids. V gave up 5 bases and J gave up 0 bases, with 17 bases separating them. Per germline, CDR1 LNHDA and CDR2 SQIVND (reference sequence). Nominally healthy donors were sampled, though unrecorded immune exposures were likely.

This chain uses TRBV19 with TRBJ1-3, with a possible D match to TRBD1 (5 bases). The TCR sequence derives from a woman in her forties in good health and CMV-seronegative. Sequencing input: PBMCs. For the CDR3, the DNA is TGTGCCAGTAGTTTTAACCCCCCCGGGGGCTCTGGAAACACCATATATTTT. Its protein product is CASSFNPPGGSGNTIYF.